The 26 T cell receptor beta chains reported below all come from one sample, sequenced in a study of T cell responses to AZD1222 COVID-19 vaccine (dated by TCRdb to the early 2020s). The label giving this sample's time point can be read as: baseline before first vaccination. The library was generated by the immunoSEQ multiplex PCR assay. The table comes from immuneACCESS by way of TCRdb, which keeps in-frame sequences with V and J called. Part of the clones is missing from these tables; in studies checked, under half for an unresolved V gene and the rest for unknown reasons. The sample table lists fewer than 150,000 clones, around 88% of them with a count of one. Together, the top ten hold approximately 5% of the sample. This specimen consisted of peripheral blood, obtained on day 0 of AZD1222 vaccination. These receptors all come from an adult in good health.

V usage is TRBV5-6 and J usage is TRBJ2-2; D is possibly TRBD1 (5 bases). The V end lost 2 bases, the J end lost 2 bases, and 10 bases lay between the germline ends. Germline CDR1 SGHDT, CDR2 YYEEEE. The CDR3 has 15 amino acids. For the CDR3, the DNA is TGTGCCAGCAGCTTCAGGGTGACCAACACCGGGGAGCTGTTTTTT. Amino acids: CASSFRVTNTGELFF.

V is TRBV5-6 and J is TRBJ2-2; D ambiguous. Germline V gene data show CDR1 as SGHDT and CDR2 as YYEEEE. The length of the CDR3 is 12 residues. Trimming left V 4 bases short and J 2 bases short, with 3 bases between. The DNA for the CDR3 is TGTGCCAGCAGCACTAACACCGGGGAGCTGTTTTTT. This sequence encodes CASSTNTGELFF.

The V gene is TRBV18, the J gene TRBJ1-5; 10 bases fit TRBD1. The CDR3 is made up of 15 amino acids. In germline, CDR1 is KGHSH, CDR2 LQKENI. V lost 0 bases to trimming and J lost 4 bases; unmatched junction nucleotides: 0. CDR3 DNA: TGTGCCAGCTCACCACCGGGACAGGGGAATCAGCCCCAGCATTTT. Protein sequence: CASSPPGQGNQPQHF. Full variable domain (outside the CDR3, taken from reference TRBV18 and TRBJ1-5): NAGVMQNPRHLVRRRGQEARLRCSPMKGHSHVYWYRQLPEEGLKFMVYLQKENIIDESGMPKERFSAEFPKEGPSILRIQQVVRGDSAAYFCASSPPGQGNQPQHFGDGTRLSIL.

The rearrangement joins TRBV5-1 to TRBJ1-2, with 7 positions matching TRBD1. The CDR3 extends over 15 amino acids. The V segment lost 4 bases and the J segment 0 bases; nucleotides outside the gene matches: 6. Germline V gene sequence: CDR1 SGHRS, CDR2 YFSETQ. CDR3 in DNA: TGCGCCAGCAGCACCGGACAGGCAGCTAACTATGGCTACACCTTC. Its translation: CASSTGQAANYGYTF.

This chain uses TRBV5-1 with TRBJ1-3; D is possibly TRBD1 (6 bases). The CDR3 extends over 16 amino acids. Germline assignment: CDR1 SGHRS and CDR2 YFSETQ. V lost 4 bases and J lost 0, with 14 bases in between. The CDR3 reads CASSPTPTGSGNTIYF. The CDR3 DNA sequence: TGCGCCAGCAGCCCTACCCCGACAGGCTCTGGAAACACCATATATTTT.

The rearrangement links TRBV7-9 to TRBJ1-3; TRBD1 matches 8 bases. Per germline, CDR1 SEHNR and CDR2 FQNEAQ (reference sequence). There are 14 residues in the CDR3. V shed 5 bases and J 4 bases; nucleotides not matched to a gene: 4. The CDR3 protein is CASSDWTGGNTIYF. The DNA of the CDR3 is TGTGCCAGCAGCGACTGGACAGGGGGAAACACCATATATTTT.

This chain connects TRBV29-1 to TRBJ1-2; D possibly corresponds to TRBD1 (6 bases). V dropped 6 bases and J dropped 3 bases, with 14 bases sitting between them. The length of the CDR3 is 13 residues. Germline V gene lookup returns CDR1 SQVTM and CDR2 ANQGSEA. CDR3 sequence: CSVTTGLYYGYTF. CDR3 DNA sequence: TGCAGCGTGACCACAGGGTTGTACTATGGCTACACCTTC.

This chain connects TRBV19 to TRBJ1-3; D is undetermined. Trimming took 3 bases from V and 5 from J, leaving 17 bases between them. The germline CDR1 and CDR2 sequences are LNHDA and SQIVND (reference sequence). The CDR3 spans 16 residues. This CDR3 is CASSIGGSSGRNTIYF. DNA for the CDR3: TGTGCCAGTAGTATCGGTGGAAGCTCAGGCCGAAACACCATATATTTT.

The chain recombines TRBV6-5 with TRBJ2-7; TRBD2 is a possible D gene (7 bases). The CDR3 extends over 14 amino acids. Trimming took 8 bases from V and 3 from J, leaving 17 bases between them. Germline values: CDR1 MNHEY, CDR2 SVGAGI. The CDR3 coding sequence is TGTGCCAGCCGGGAGACGGGGGGCCACTACGAGCAGTACTTC. It translates to CASRETGGHYEQYF.

This clone was observed once. V is TRBV4-2 and J is TRBJ2-1; perhaps TRBD2 as D (6 bases). The CDR3 is 15 residues long. Germline V CDR1 and CDR2: LGHNA, YNFKEQ. The germline V and J ends were trimmed by 1 base and 2 bases, with 9 bases remaining between them. The CDR3 DNA follows: TGTGCCAGCAGCCAAGTGGGGGGAACCTACAATGAGCAGTTCTTC. Translating gives CASSQVGGTYNEQFF.

The V gene is TRBV18, the J gene TRBJ1-2; the D gene is possibly TRBD1 (5 bases). The CDR3 runs to 13 residues. The germline V gene has CDR1 KGHSH and CDR2 LQKENI. Trimming pared 6 bases from V and 1 base from J, leaving 9 bases between. The CDR3 loop is CASSQGLNYGYTF. As DNA, the CDR3 is TGTGCCAGCTCTCAGGGCCTTAACTATGGCTACACCTTC.

The gene calls are TRBV5-1 and TRBJ2-5, with 11 bases fitting TRBD2. V lost 3 bases, J lost 8 bases, and 9 bases stayed unmatched. The CDR3 covers 15 residues. The germline V gene encodes CDR1 SGHRS and CDR2 YFSETQ. CDR3 in amino acids: CASSSGTSGGETQYF. The CDR3 coding sequence is TGCGCCAGCAGCTCCGGGACTAGCGGCGGGGAAACCCAGTACTTC.

This clone was counted many times. In DNA, the CDR3 is TGTGCCAGCGGAGTAGGGCCTGAGTTCTTC. Its protein product is CASGVGPEFF. The rearrangement links TRBV7-9 to TRBJ2-1; the D is unclear. The CDR3 is made up of 10 amino acids. Per germline, CDR1 SEHNR and CDR2 FQNEAQ (reference sequence). The V end lost 8 bases, the J end lost 14 bases, and 13 bases lay between the germline ends. Full variable domain (outside the CDR3, taken from reference TRBV7-9 and TRBJ2-1): DTGVSQNPRHKITKRGQNVTFRCDPISEHNRLYWYRQTLGQGPEFLTYFQNEAQLEKSRLLSDRFSAERPKGSFSTLEIQRTEQGDSAMYLCASGVGPEFFGPGTRLTVL.

The V gene is TRBV6-5, the J gene TRBJ1-2; 7 bases align to TRBD1. CDR3 length equals 13 residues. V shed 2 bases, J shed 5 bases, and the junction held 2 bases outside the gene matches. Germline V CDR1 and CDR2: MNHEY, SVGAGI. CDR3 coding DNA: TGTGCCAGCAGTTACGGACAGGAGTATGGCTACACCTTC. Amino acids: CASSYGQEYGYTF.

CDR3 region: CASSEAGQPYEQYF. In DNA, the CDR3 is TGTGCCAGCAGTGAAGCAGGACAACCCTACGAGCAGTACTTC. This sequence joins TRBV6-1 and TRBJ2-7, with D possibly matching TRBD1 (5 bases). V was shortened by 0 bases and J by 2 bases, with 8 bases between the two germline ends. The germline V gene encodes CDR1 MNHNS and CDR2 SASEGT. The CDR3 sequence is 14 residues long.

This clone was recorded a few times. V gene TRBV18 combines with J gene TRBJ2-4; 7 positions match TRBD1. The germline V gene encodes CDR1 KGHSH and CDR2 LQKENI. The CDR3 extends over 19 amino acids. The V and J ends lost 0 bases and 2 bases, in that order; junction bases with no gene match: 13. The DNA for the CDR3 is TGTGCCAGCTCACCACCAGGGACAGCCCTTGTAAAGACCAAAAACATTCAGTACTTC. Protein product: CASSPPGTALVKTKNIQYF.

The rearrangement joins TRBV27 to TRBJ1-4, with TRBD1 matching over 9 bases. CDR1 MNHEY and CDR2 SMNVEV come from the germline V gene (reference sequence). The CDR3 has 14 residues. V dropped 5 bases and J dropped 6; count of bases not matched to a gene: 4. Here the CDR3 reads CASSRDRGYEKLFF. The CDR3 region has the DNA TGTGCCAGCAGTCGAGACAGGGGGTATGAAAAACTGTTTTTT.

The genes are TRBV27 and TRBJ2-3; 9 bases line up with TRBD1. This CDR3 is built from 14 residues. Germline V gene data show CDR1 as MNHEY and CDR2 as SMNVEV (reference sequence). With 6 bases clipped from V and 1 base from J, the junction kept 2 bases outside the gene matches. CDR3 residues: CASRDRGGTDTQYF. As DNA, the CDR3 is TGTGCCAGCAGGGACAGGGGTGGCACAGATACGCAGTATTTT.

The rearrangement links TRBV5-8 to TRBJ2-3; the D call may be TRBD1 or TRBD2 (6 bases each). V lost 0 bases and J lost 4, with 9 bases in between. There are 14 residues in the CDR3. Germline loops: CDR1 SGHTS, CDR2 YDEGEE. The CDR3 sequence is CASSLEGGADTQYF. Written as DNA, the CDR3 is TGTGCCAGCAGCTTGGAGGGGGGAGCAGATACGCAGTATTTT.

V usage is TRBV11-2 and J usage is TRBJ2-4; D is possibly TRBD1 (5 bases). This CDR3 is 13 amino acids long. The V end was cut by 2 bases, the J end by 8 bases, with 10 bases between. CDR1 is SGHAT and CDR2 is FQNNGV in the germline V gene. The CDR3 region has the DNA TGTGCCAGCAGCTTACCTGGGGCGTACATTCAGTACTTC. It encodes CASSLPGAYIQYF.

The gene calls are TRBV18 and TRBJ1-3; no firm D call. CDR1 is KGHSH, CDR2 LQKENI, per germline. CDR3 size: 13 residues. V lost 4 bases and J lost 2, with 6 bases in between. CDR3 coding DNA: TGTGCCAGCTCACGAGGTGCTGGAAACACCATATATTTT. It specifies CASSRGAGNTIYF.

The chain links TRBV7-9 to TRBJ1-5; D not resolved. The ends were cut back, 0 bases at V and 3 bases at J, with 9 bases in the middle. The CDR3 contains 15 residues. The germline gives CDR1 SEHNR, CDR2 FQNEAQ (reference sequence). CDR3 residues: CASSLAQDHNQPQHF. The CDR3 region has the DNA TGTGCCAGCAGCTTAGCCCAAGATCACAATCAGCCCCAGCATTTT.

The gene calls are TRBV19 and TRBJ1-4; TRBD1 might be the D (5 bases). Per germline, CDR1 LNHDA and CDR2 SQIVND (reference sequence). V was clipped by 0 bases and J by 8 bases, with 13 bases between them. CDR3 length equals 15 residues. CDR3 in amino acids: CASSIDGRVFEKLFF. The DNA of the CDR3 is TGTGCCAGTAGTATAGATGGCAGGGTGTTCGAAAAACTGTTTTTT.

The J gene is TRBJ2-3, the V gene TRBV7-6; D is uncertain. V was trimmed by 1 base and J by 0 bases, leaving 5 bases between them. Germline lookup yields CDR1 SGHVS and CDR2 FNYEAQ. The CDR3 runs 14 residues. In DNA, the CDR3 is TGTGCCAGCAGCTTAGGTAGGAGCACAGATACGCAGTATTTT. Protein sequence: CASSLGRSTDTQYF.

The chain has TRBV7-8 and TRBJ1-5; D is ambiguous. The ends were cut back, 2 bases at V and 3 bases at J, with 5 bases in the middle. Germline V CDR1 and CDR2: SGHVS, FQNEAQ. The CDR3 runs to 13 residues. The CDR3 nucleotides are TGTGCCAGCAGCTTACTAGACAATCAGCCCCAGCATTTT. This gives the protein CASSLLDNQPQHF.

In this sample, this clone turned up once. The chain couples TRBV12-5 to TRBJ1-4; D is undetermined. The CDR3 has 16 residues. The V gene lost 0 bases and the J gene lost 3 bases, with 11 bases spanning the gap. Germline V gene data show CDR1 as LGHNT and CDR2 as FRNRAP. The CDR3 loop is CASGLVLQAPNEKLFF. CDR3 nucleotide sequence: TGTGCTAGTGGTTTGGTACTCCAGGCCCCTAATGAAAAACTGTTTTTT. The full variable domain, completed using reference TRBV12-5 and TRBJ1-4, is DARVTQTPRHKVTEMGQEVTMRCQPILGHNTVFWYRQTMMQGLELLAYFRNRAPLDDSGMPKDRFSAEMPDATLATLKIQPSEPRDSAVYFCASGLVLQAPNEKLFFGSGTQLSVL.